One sample yielded the 6 T cell receptor beta chains listed below, sequenced in a study of cytomegalovirus exposure and HLA in healthy donors. PCR was performed using 60 Vbeta and 13 Jbeta primers. Sequenced by immunoSEQ multiplex PCR; TCRdb stores in-frame clones only, minus some. The sample has around 40,000 clones; around 87% are singletons. The specimen was PBMCs. The receptors come from a woman in her 40s in good health and CMV-seropositive.

This chain joins TRBV7-2 and TRBJ2-2; the match to TRBD2 covers 8 bases. The trim removed 6 bases at V and 7 bases at J, leaving 10 bases unmatched. The V gene's germline CDR1 is SGHTA and CDR2 FQGNSA. The CDR3 is 15 residues long. CDR3 sequence (DNA): TGTGCCAGCAGATGGAGCGGGGGCCCGAGCGGGGAGCTGTTTTTT. Translated: CASRWSGGPSGELFF.

This rearrangement joins TRBV7-9 to TRBJ1-1, with 8 bases aligning to TRBD1. The V segment lost 5 bases and the J segment 8 bases; nucleotides outside the gene matches: 4. The CDR3 covers 12 residues. CDR1 is SEHNR, CDR2 FQNEAQ, per germline (reference sequence). CDR3 sequence reads: CASSGQGGEAFF. DNA of the CDR3: TGTGCCAGCAGCGGACAGGGCGGCGAAGCTTTCTTT.

This clone came up a few times. The rearrangement links TRBV27 to TRBJ1-5; unclear D gene. The CDR3 extends over 18 amino acids. V was pared by 5 bases and J by 0 bases, with 20 bases between. Per germline, CDR1 MNHEY and CDR2 SMNVEV (reference sequence). The CDR3 loop reads CASSPGSAALYSNQPQHF. CDR3 DNA: TGTGCCAGCAGTCCGGGTTCGGCAGCCCTCTATAGCAATCAGCCCCAGCATTTT.

This chain links TRBV9 with TRBJ1-1; the D gene is possibly TRBD1 (6 bases). CDR3 length: 13 residues. Germline lookup yields CDR1 SGDLS and CDR2 YYNGEE. Trimming pared 4 bases from V and 1 base from J, leaving 8 bases between. This CDR3 is CASSRGGNTEAFF. CDR3 bases: TGTGCCAGCAGCCGAGGGGGGAACACTGAAGCTTTCTTT.

V is TRBV7-9 and J is TRBJ1-6; D is ambiguous. V lost 2 bases and J lost 7, with 3 bases in between. CDR3 length equals 12 residues. Germline CDR1 reads SEHNR; CDR2 reads FQNEAQ (reference sequence). CDR3 in DNA: TGTGCCAGCAGCTTACCAAATTCACCCCTCCACTTT. Translated, it gives CASSLPNSPLHF.

V is TRBV1 and J is TRBJ2-5; TRBD1 was called by the table and not checked on the DNA. TRBV1 is assigned pseudogene status. The CDR3 extends over 15 amino acids. The CDR3 sequence: CTGIPRQGREETQYF. The CDR3 DNA reads as TGCACCGGAATACCGAGACAGGGTCGAGAAGAGACCCAGTACTTC.